The clone carrying this T cell receptor (beta chain) was recorded many times. Its matching antigen is unknown. The data were obtained in a study of T cells in Graves' hyperthyroidism and ophthalmopathy. Overall study results and limits: Among thyroid clonotypes expanded above 0.001, most also appeared in blood.

V gave up 4 bases and J gave up 6 bases, with 9 bases separating them. This CDR3 comprises 13 residues. CDR1 is KGHDR, CDR2 SFDVKD, per germline. Amplification of TCR beta CDR3 regions was performed using RNA transcripts as template. TCR CDR3 underwent first-round RT-PCR with the HTBI primer set. TCRdb re-called the multiplex PCR reads with MiXCR, one entry per CDR3 protein. The repertoire holds roughly 580,000 distinct CDR3 sequences, with 11% to 15% as singletons. The chain has TRBV24-1 and TRBJ2-1; D possibly matches TRBD1 or TRBD2 (5 bases each). The sequencing sample was made of blood. The TCR originated in a woman between 25 and 40 years old with Graves' hyperthyroidism that later progressed to Graves' ophthalmopathy. The CDR3 coding sequence is TGTGCCACCAGTGAGTGGGGACCCAATGAGCAGTTCTTC. The encoded protein is CATSEWGPNEQFF.